Shown below are 2 T cell receptor beta chains from a single sample sequenced in a study of neurological immune-mediated disorders. TCRdb re-called the 5' RACE reads through MiXCR, storing one row per CDR3 protein. The repertoire includes under 70,000 distinct CDR3 sequences, less than 5.5% of them detected once, and 2.8% sits in the top ten. The sample comprised PBMCs. These receptors were collected from a woman between 25 and 40 years old with multiple sclerosis.

This clonotype has just a few counts. The chain combines TRBV7-9 with TRBJ2-3; D remains ambiguous. V was clipped by 1 base and J by 2 bases, with 7 bases between them. Germline loops: CDR1 SEHNR, CDR2 FQNEAQ (reference sequence). CDR3 length equals 14 residues. The CDR3 here is CASSLEGFTDTQYF. The CDR3 DNA sequence: TGTGCCAGCAGCTTAGAGGGCTTCACAGATACGCAGTATTTT.

This clonotype was seen at least ten times. This chain uses TRBV20-1 with TRBJ2-3; no reliable D call. From germline, CDR1 is DFQATT and CDR2 SNEGSKA (reference sequence). The CDR3 is made up of 15 amino acids. V lost 0 bases and J 0 bases, leaving 10 bases between the germline ends. The CDR3 here is CSARDRVLSTDTQYF. The DNA for the CDR3 is TGCAGTGCTAGAGATAGGGTCCTTAGCACAGATACGCAGTATTTT.